The clone carrying this TCR beta chain appeared a few times. Primers targeting TRAV and TRBV primed first-strand cDNA, covering alpha and beta chains. With a V-primer adapter and a constant-region primer, TCRs were amplified for 20 to 25 PCR cycles. TCRdb redid the calling of the reads with MiXCR, one entry per CDR3 protein. The table has around 9,800 distinct CDR3 sequences, approximately 77% seen once. The data stem from a study of low-dose radiotherapy and immunotherapy resistance in tumors. Study at large: A dose of 0.5 Gy per fraction was delivered to Cohort 1 every 2 weeks, for a total of 6.5 Gy. Intravenous ipilimumab 1 mg/kg every six weeks was given with nivolumab 240 mg every two weeks.

Trimming cost V 3 bases and J 8 bases, with 14 bases left between them. Germline values: CDR1 SGDLS, CDR2 YYNGEE. This CDR3 has 13 amino acids. Donors were given nivolumab, ipilimumab, aspirin, low-dose cyclophosphamide and low-dose radiotherapy. Tumors of eligible patients were advanced, solid and lacking tumor-infiltrating lymphocytes. The receptor was derived from a human donor with advanced metastatic prostate, ovarian, gallbladder or colorectal cancer (not recorded which). This table probably holds off-target reads from a library built for another chain. This chain joins TRBV9 and TRBJ1-2, with D maybe TRBD1 (6 bases). The CDR3 DNA reads TGTGCCAGCAGCGGACAGGTTGAAAAGGGCTACACCTTC. Translation gives CASSGQVEKGYTF. Supplemented by reference TRBV9 and TRBJ1-2, the full variable domain reads DSGVTQTPKHLITATGQRVTLRCSPRSGDLSVYWYQQSLDQGLQFLIQYYNGEERAKGNILERFSAQQFPDLHSELNLSSLELGDSALYFCASSGQVEKGYTFGSGTRLTVV.